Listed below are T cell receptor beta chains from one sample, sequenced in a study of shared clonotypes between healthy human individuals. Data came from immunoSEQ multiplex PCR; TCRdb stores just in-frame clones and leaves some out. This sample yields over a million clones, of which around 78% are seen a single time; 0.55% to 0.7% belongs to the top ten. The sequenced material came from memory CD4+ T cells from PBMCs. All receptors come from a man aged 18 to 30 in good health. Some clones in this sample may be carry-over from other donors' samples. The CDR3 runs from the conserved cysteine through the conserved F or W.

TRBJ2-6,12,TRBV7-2,CASSSWANVLTF
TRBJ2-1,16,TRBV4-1,CASSQGTGVSYNEQFF
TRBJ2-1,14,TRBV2,CASTLLRASNEQFF
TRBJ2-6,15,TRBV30,CAWGTDSSGANVLTF
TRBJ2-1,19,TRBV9,CASSLSTLTSGIRLSEQFF
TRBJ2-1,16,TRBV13,CASSPMTSRTYNEQFF
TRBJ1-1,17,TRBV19,CASSRRGSGGPGTEAFF
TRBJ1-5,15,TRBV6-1,CASSDLGRGRQPQHF
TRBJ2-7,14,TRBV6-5,CASSRQGVLYEQYF
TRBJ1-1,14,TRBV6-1,CASSGWAANTEAFF
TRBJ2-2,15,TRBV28,CASSFLAGGAGELFF